This T cell receptor beta chain was captured in a study of blood T cell repertoires in COVID-19. Study-level background: The United States, Italy and Spain were the sources of the acute and convalescent COVID-19 samples.

This CDR3 contains 15 residues. Germline lookup yields CDR1 SGHRS and CDR2 YFSETQ. Trimming shortened V by 0 bases and J by 4 bases, and 13 bases separated the two germline ends. Original processing notes: Estimates of nucleated cell counts were drawn from the amplification of reference gene primers. Only in-frame clones appear in the TCRdb table, and some are missing; sequencing was by immunoSEQ multiplex PCR. D and trimming were read from the DNA, whereas the V and J calls and clone size are those reported in that table. The sample shows 100,000 to 130,000 clones, 80% to 90% of them seen only once.

This receptor was taken from a human donor in a cohort sampled during active COVID-19. Sequenced material: peripheral blood. The chain has TRBV5-1 and TRBJ1-2; possible D gene TRBD1, 6 bases. The CDR3 sequence: CASSLAAGVGYGYTF. For the CDR3, the DNA is TGCGCCAGCAGCTTGGCCGCAGGGGTGGGCTATGGCTACACCTTC.